One and the same sample provided the 22 T cell receptor beta chains below, sequenced in a study of T cell responses to AZD1222 COVID-19 vaccine. Assay: immunoSEQ multiplex PCR; the TCRdb copy retains only in-frame clones and omits some. Found here are 100,000 to 150,000 clones, roughly 93% of them singletons; the top ten hold 1% to 1.4%. This material consisted of peripheral blood, taken 28 days after the second AZD1222 dose. The receptors stem from an adult who received the AZD1222 COVID-19 vaccine.

The genes are TRBV7-2 and TRBJ2-3; no definite D call. The V and J ends lost 1 base and 7 bases respectively, with 6 bases between them. The CDR3 is made up of 12 amino acids. CDR1 SGHTA and CDR2 FQGNSA come from the germline V gene. The CDR3 here is CASSLGGNTQYF. CDR3 DNA sequence: TGTGCCAGCAGCTTAGGTGGGAATACGCAGTATTTT.

This clone was counted a single time. The genes are TRBV12-3 or TRBV12-4 and TRBJ2-7; 7 positions match TRBD1. Trimming took 3 bases from V and 3 from J; bases not matched to a gene: 2. The CDR3 length is 13 residues. The CDR3 sequence is CASSFPGGYEQYF. In nucleotides, the CDR3 is TGTGCCAGCAGTTTCCCAGGGGGCTACGAGCAGTACTTC.

This clone has only one observation. The V gene is TRBV3-1 (or the pseudogene TRBV3-2), the J gene TRBJ1-1; tentatively, D is TRBD1 (5 bases). The CDR3 covers 13 residues. Trimming shortened V by 4 bases and J by 10 bases, and 16 bases separated the two germline ends. Germline V gene lookup returns CDR1 LGHDT and CDR2 YNNKEL (reference sequence). In DNA form, the CDR3 reads TGTGCCAGCAGCCCGGCTCGAGGGGCTGCAGCTTTCTTT. Its protein is CASSPARGAAAFF.

This clone was seen a few times. The chain has TRBV2 and TRBJ1-5, with D perhaps TRBD1 (5 bases). The CDR3 totals 15 residues. Germline V gene data show CDR1 as SNHLY and CDR2 as FYNNEI. Between the trimmed V and J ends, which lost 4 bases and 0 bases, there was a span of 10 bases. CDR3 region: CASSVQGSSNQPQHF. CDR3 nucleotides: TGTGCCAGCAGTGTTCAGGGTTCTAGCAATCAGCCCCAGCATTTT.

This clone occurred a few times. The chain joins TRBV3-1 (or the pseudogene TRBV3-2) to TRBJ2-3; D is undetermined. Germline CDR1 reads LGHDT; CDR2 reads YNNKEL (reference sequence). Trimming shortened V by 0 bases and J by 6 bases, and 13 bases separated the two germline ends. The CDR3 extends over 15 amino acids. The CDR3 DNA reads as TGTGCCAGCAGCCAAGAATTAATCTTGGGGGATACGCAGTATTTT. This codes for CASSQELILGDTQYF.

The chain couples TRBV2 to TRBJ2-5; possible D gene TRBD1, 6 bases. The CDR3 has 14 amino acids. The V and J ends lost 4 bases and 2 bases respectively, with 11 bases between them. The germline CDR1 and CDR2 sequences are SNHLY and FYNNEI. For the CDR3, the DNA is TGTGCCAGCAGTGCCAGGACAGATCAAGAGACCCAGTACTTC. It specifies CASSARTDQETQYF. The variable domain in full, with the rest retrieved from reference TRBV2 and TRBJ2-5, is EPEVTQTPSHQVTQMGQEVILRCVPISNHLYFYWYRQILGQKVEFLVSFYNNEISEKSEIFDDQFSVERPDGSNFTLKIRSTKLEDSAMYFCASSARTDQETQYFGPGTRLLVL.

This chain links TRBV6-5 with TRBJ2-7, with D possibly TRBD2 on 5 matching bases. Germline V gene sequence: CDR1 MNHEY, CDR2 SVGAGI. The CDR3 spans 13 residues. The V and J ends lost 7 bases and 0 bases respectively, with 10 bases between them. The CDR3 DNA reads as TGTGCCAGCACTTTCCGGGGCTCCTACGAGCAGTACTTC. Translating gives CASTFRGSYEQYF.

The rearrangement joins TRBV5-6 to TRBJ2-3; D may match TRBD1 or TRBD2 (5 bases each). V was shortened by 2 bases and J by 6 bases, with 22 bases between the two germline ends. This CDR3 is built from 17 residues. Germline V CDR1 and CDR2: SGHDT, YYEEEE. The CDR3 sequence is CASSLNGGEGPEDTQYF. The CDR3, as DNA: TGTGCCAGCAGCTTAAACGGCGGCGAGGGACCAGAGGATACGCAGTATTTT.

V is TRBV28 and J is TRBJ1-2; 7 positions agree with TRBD1. Germline assignment: CDR1 MDHEN and CDR2 SYDVKM. The J segment lost 4 bases and the V segment lost 4 bases, leaving 9 bases of the junction unmatched. The CDR3 covers 15 residues. CDR3 loop: CASSYGRGQGYGYTF. CDR3 nucleotides: TGTGCCAGCAGTTACGGAAGGGGGCAGGGCTATGGCTACACCTTC.

DNA of the CDR3: TGTGCCAGCAGTGATGCGGGAGAATGGTCCTACGAGCAGTACTTC. It yields the protein CASSDAGEWSYEQYF. The chain employs TRBV5-4 and TRBJ2-7; 7 nucleotides agree with TRBD2. CDR1 and CDR2 (germline): SGHNT, YYREEE (reference sequence). V dropped 5 bases and J dropped 1; count of bases not matched to a gene: 9. This CDR3 is 15 amino acids long.

The V and J genes are TRBV5-1 and TRBJ1-2; D uncertain. CDR1 and CDR2 from the germline V gene are SGHRS and YFSETQ. This CDR3 has 14 residues. V was cut by 0 bases and J by 4 bases, with 10 bases left in between. CDR3 sequence reads: CASSLGDSGYGYTF. The CDR3 DNA reads as TGCGCCAGCAGCTTGGGGGATTCAGGCTATGGCTACACCTTC.

This clone was recorded a few times. The chain carries TRBV11-2 and TRBJ1-2, with D unclear. Between the trimmed V and J ends, which lost 3 bases and 8 bases, there was a span of 10 bases. This CDR3 comprises 12 residues. Germline CDR1 is SGHAT and CDR2 is FQNNGV. The CDR3 protein is CASSLARVGYTF. CDR3 in DNA: TGTGCCAGCAGCTTGGCTAGGGTGGGCTACACCTTC. The full variable domain, its missing parts supplied by reference TRBV11-2 and TRBJ1-2, is EAGVAQSPRYKIIEKRQSVAFWCNPISGHATLYWYQQILGQGPKLLIQFQNNGVVDDSQLPKDRFSAERLKGVDSTLKIQPAKLEDSAVYLCASSLARVGYTFGSGTRLTVV.

The V call is TRBV4-2, the J call TRBJ2-7, with a possible D match to TRBD2 (7 bases). V dropped 4 bases and J dropped 2 bases, with 24 bases sitting between them. The CDR3 spans 18 residues. Germline CDR1 reads LGHNA; CDR2 reads YNFKEQ. The CDR3 protein is CASSLEGGGNSVPYEQYF. CDR3 nucleotide sequence: TGTGCCAGCAGCCTAGAGGGGGGGGGCAATAGCGTTCCCTACGAGCAGTACTTC.

The rearrangement uses TRBV20-1 and TRBJ2-5; no reliable D call. Germline values: CDR1 DFQATT, CDR2 SNEGSKA (reference sequence). CDR3 length equals 12 residues. V lost 3 bases and J lost 4, with 9 bases in between. CDR3 residues: CSASRPPETQYF. In DNA form, the CDR3 reads TGCAGTGCTAGTCGTCCTCCAGAGACCCAGTACTTC.

The CDR3 loop is CASSESPYTEAFF. In nucleotides, the CDR3 is TGTGCCAGCAGTGAGTCCCCATACACTGAAGCTTTCTTT. The chain links TRBV6-1 to TRBJ1-1, with unresolved D. Germline V CDR1 and CDR2: MNHNS, SASEGT. Trimming took 3 bases from V and 3 from J, leaving 8 bases between them. CDR3 length: 13 amino acids.

The rearrangement uses TRBV4-1 and TRBJ1-2, with 8 bases lining up with TRBD1. Trimming removed 5 bases from V and 2 bases from J; junction bases left unmatched: 7. The germline V gene encodes CDR1 MGHRA and CDR2 YSYEKL. The CDR3 loop spans 15 amino acids. The CDR3 coding sequence is TGCGCCAGCAGCTTACAGGGGGATTGGAACTATGGCTACACCTTC. As protein: CASSLQGDWNYGYTF.

The DNA of the CDR3 is TGTGCCAGTAGTGGTCCCTACGAGCAGTACTTC. Translation gives CASSGPYEQYF. The genes are TRBV19 and TRBJ2-7; D gene ambiguous. V lost 5 bases, J lost 2 bases, and 4 bases lay in between. This CDR3 contains 11 residues. Looked up from germline, CDR1 is LNHDA and CDR2 is SQIVND (reference sequence).

The rearrangement uses TRBV7-8 and TRBJ1-1, with D perhaps TRBD1 (6 bases). Germline values: CDR1 SGHVS, CDR2 FQNEAQ. This CDR3 has 13 residues. The V end was cut by 3 bases, the J end by 1 base, with 6 bases between. The CDR3 region is CASSLDRNTEAFF. The DNA of the CDR3 is TGTGCCAGCAGCTTGGACAGGAACACTGAAGCTTTCTTT.

The chain carries TRBV20-1 and TRBJ1-6; no clear D gene. The V gene's germline CDR1 is DFQATT and CDR2 SNEGSKA (reference sequence). V was pared by 3 bases and J by 7 bases, with 7 bases between. CDR3 length: 12 residues. The CDR3 loop reads CSASNQNSPLHF. CDR3 in DNA: TGCAGTGCTAGTAATCAGAATTCACCCCTCCACTTT.

The rearrangement links TRBV30 to TRBJ2-1; 8 nucleotides match TRBD2. V shed 2 bases and J 12 bases; nucleotides not matched to a gene: 6. The CDR3 has 12 amino acids. Per the germline V gene, CDR1 is GTSNPN and CDR2 is SVGIG (reference sequence). CDR3 bases: TGTGCCTGGAGTTTTGCGGGAGGAGTGCAGTTCTTC. The encoded protein is CAWSFAGGVQFF.

The chain carries TRBV10-3 and TRBJ2-3; tentative D call: TRBD1 (5 bases). Germline V CDR1 and CDR2: ENHRY, SYGVKD. With 3 bases removed from V and 4 bases from J, the gap between germline ends came to 11 bases. CDR3 length equals 14 residues. DNA for the CDR3: TGTGCCATCAGTGACGCCAGGGCCCCAGATACGCAGTATTTT. It translates to CAISDARAPDTQYF.

This chain uses TRBV5-4 with TRBJ2-7; D unclear. This CDR3 region has 13 residues. Germline V CDR1 and CDR2: SGHNT, YYREEE (reference sequence). V lost 0 bases to trimming and J lost 1 base, with 5 bases between them. In DNA, the CDR3 is TGTGCCAGCAGCTTGGAAGAATCCTACGAGCAGTACTTC. Translating it yields CASSLEESYEQYF.